The 28 T cell receptor beta chains reported below all come from one sample, sequenced in a study of blood T cell repertoires in COVID-19. Repertoires were generated with immunoSEQ multiplex PCR, while TCRdb's copy carries only in-frame clones and drops some. The profile covers about 76,000 clones, with around 88% appearing a single time and approximately 8% taken by the ten largest. The sequenced material came from peripheral blood. The receptor set was obtained from a young man with acute or convalescent COVID-19.

This clone has only one observation. This CDR3 is CASSSTNEQFF. CDR3 nucleotide sequence: TGTGCCAGCAGCTCGACTAATGAGCAGTTCTTC. This chain connects TRBV7-8 to TRBJ2-1; D is uncertain. Deletions cut 4 bases from V and 7 bases from J, with 5 bases between. There are 11 residues in the CDR3. The germline gives CDR1 SGHVS, CDR2 FQNEAQ. The whole variable domain, remainder taken from reference TRBV7-8 and TRBJ2-1, is GAGVSQSPRYKVAKRGQDVALRCDPISGHVSLFWYQQALGQGPEFLTYFQNEAQLDKSGLPSDRFFAERPEGSVSTLKIQRTQQEDSAVYLCASSSTNEQFFGPGTRLTVL.

This chain's CDR3 is CASRPTYRGTYEQYF. The CDR3 nucleotides are TGTGCCAGCAGACCAACCTACAGGGGTACCTACGAGCAGTACTTC. The chain links TRBV27 to TRBJ2-7, with 7 bases identical to TRBD1. Per the germline V gene, CDR1 is MNHEY and CDR2 is SMNVEV (reference sequence). The junction had 10 bases not matched to a gene; V was cut back by 6 bases and J by 2 bases. The CDR3 covers 15 residues.

DNA of the CDR3: TGTGCCAGCCGGAAGGGGACTGAAGAGACCCAGTACTTC. Translation gives CASRKGTEETQYF. The V gene is TRBV5-4, the J gene TRBJ2-5; D may be TRBD2 (6 bases). The CDR3 is made up of 13 amino acids. The V gene's germline CDR1 is SGHNT and CDR2 YYREEE (reference sequence). Trimming took off 7 bases at V and 3 bases at J, with 13 bases between the two ends.

The rearrangement links TRBV27 to TRBJ2-5; TRBD2 matches 12 bases. The CDR3 is 17 residues long. Germline V lookup: CDR1 MNHEY, CDR2 SMNVEV (reference sequence). Unmatched junction bases numbered 6, after V lost 2 bases and J lost 2 bases. DNA of the CDR3: TGTGCCAGCAGTTTAAAGGGACTAGCGGGCCCGCAAGAGACCCAGTACTTC. Protein: CASSLKGLAGPQETQYF.

This clone was observed a few times. The chain uses TRBV28 and TRBJ2-1; 14 bases fit TRBD2. The CDR3 spans 17 residues. J lost 9 bases, V lost 6 bases, and 13 bases had no gene match. The germline gives CDR1 MDHEN, CDR2 SYDVKM. The DNA for the CDR3 is TGTGCCAGCAGACCACCCCCGACTAGCGGGAGGGCCGGTGAGCAGTTCTTC. Its protein is CASRPPPTSGRAGEQFF.

This chain links TRBV7-2 with TRBJ2-7, with TRBD2 identical over 14 bases. With 5 bases clipped from V and 2 bases from J, the junction kept 11 bases outside the gene matches. This CDR3 is 18 amino acids long. Germline V gene lookup returns CDR1 SGHTA and CDR2 FQGNSA. DNA of the CDR3: TGTGCCAGCAGCATCGGGACTAGCGGGAGAAGGTTAACCTACGAGCAGTACTTC. Translation: CASSIGTSGRRLTYEQYF.

The gene calls are TRBV7-8 and TRBJ2-5; maybe TRBD2 (5 bases). V shed 4 bases and J shed 4 bases, with 16 bases lying between them. Germline V lookup: CDR1 SGHVS, CDR2 FQNEAQ. There are 15 residues in the CDR3. CDR3 bases: TGTGCCAGCAGCTCTTTAACGGGGTTCAGAGAGACCCAGTACTTC. This sequence encodes CASSSLTGFRETQYF.

The genes are TRBV4-1 and TRBJ1-5; 7 positions match TRBD1. CDR1 and CDR2 from the germline V gene are MGHRA and YSYEKL. This CDR3 contains 13 residues. After removal of 4 bases from V and 6 bases from J, the junction contained 3 bases not matched to a gene. CDR3 loop: CASSLQGGQPQHF. The CDR3 nucleotides are TGCGCCAGCAGCCTGCAGGGGGGTCAGCCCCAGCATTTT.

The rearrangement links TRBV14 to TRBJ2-1; TRBD2 aligns across 7 bases. CDR1 and CDR2 from the germline V gene are SGHDN and FVKESK. Losses at the gene ends were 5 bases for V and 14 bases for J; bases not matched to a gene: 9. The CDR3 has 12 residues. In nucleotides, the CDR3 is TGTGCCAGCAGCTTGATTGGGGGGGAGAAGTTCTTC. Translating gives CASSLIGGEKFF.

The chain combines TRBV5-5 with TRBJ1-2, with TRBD1 matching over 9 bases. V shed 4 bases, J shed 6 bases, and the junction held 7 bases outside the gene matches. This CDR3 is 14 amino acids long. Germline values: CDR1 SGHKS, CDR2 YYEKEE (reference sequence). CDR3 bases: TGTGCCAGCAGCCCGGGACAGGGCTCTAATGGCTACACCTTC. Translated, it gives CASSPGQGSNGYTF.

The chain uses TRBV30 and TRBJ1-5, with D uncertain. This CDR3 contains 13 residues. Looked up from germline, CDR1 is GTSNPN and CDR2 is SVGIG (reference sequence). V shed 1 base and J shed 0 bases, with 4 bases lying between them. For the CDR3, the DNA is TGTGCCTGGAGTGGCGGTAGCAATCAGCCCCAGCATTTT. This encodes CAWSGGSNQPQHF.

The sample holds one count of this clone. The CDR3 DNA reads as TGTGCCAGCTCCTGGACAGGGTTTGAAAAACTGTTTTTT. Translated, it gives CASSWTGFEKLFF. V gene TRBV18 combines with J gene TRBJ1-4, with TRBD1 identical over 8 bases. The CDR3 has 13 amino acids. Germline CDR1 and CDR2: KGHSH and LQKENI. Unmatched junction bases numbered 4, after V lost 6 bases and J lost 7 bases.

This clone turned up a few times. This chain uses TRBV2 with TRBJ1-4; TRBD1 agrees at 8 bases. Germline assignment: CDR1 SNHLY and CDR2 FYNNEI. The V and J ends lost 4 bases and 10 bases, in that order; junction bases with no gene match: 5. The CDR3 contains 13 residues. CDR3 coding DNA: TGTGCCAGCAGTGGTCGGACAGGGAGAAAACTGTTTTTT. This gives the protein CASSGRTGRKLFF. The whole variable domain, remainder taken from reference TRBV2 and TRBJ1-4, is EPEVTQTPSHQVTQMGQEVILRCVPISNHLYFYWYRQILGQKVEFLVSFYNNEISEKSEIFDDQFSVERPDGSNFTLKIRSTKLEDSAMYFCASSGRTGRKLFFGSGTQLSVL.

The chain links TRBV9 to TRBJ2-5, with a possible D match to TRBD2 (6 bases). The CDR3 is 16 residues long. The V end was cut by 0 bases, the J end by 3 bases, with 15 bases between. Germline lookup yields CDR1 SGDLS and CDR2 YYNGEE. The CDR3, as DNA: TGTGCCAGCAGCGTAGGGGCGGGATATGATGAAGAGACCCAGTACTTC. It encodes CASSVGAGYDEETQYF.

The sample holds one count of this clone. Germline is not matched at one junction end, which may reflect a read error. CDR3 residues: CATSRGTSGRAITDAQYF. DNA for the CDR3: TGTGCCACCAGCAGGGGGACTAGCGGGAGGGCCATCACAGATGCGCAGTATTTT. The gene calls are TRBV15 and TRBJ2-3; the match to TRBD2 covers 16 bases. In germline, CDR1 is LNHNV, CDR2 YYDKDF (reference sequence). This CDR3 has 18 amino acids.

The rearrangement joins TRBV4-1 to TRBJ2-1; D is perhaps TRBD2 (5 bases). The CDR3 loop spans 22 amino acids. In germline, CDR1 is MGHRA, CDR2 YSYEKL. V was trimmed by 2 bases and J by 0 bases, leaving 29 bases between them. For the CDR3, the DNA is TGCGCCAGCAGCCAACCTTACAACCAAGATCCCAGCGGAAGGAGCTCCTACAATGAGCAGTTCTTC. Translated: CASSQPYNQDPSGRSSYNEQFF.

This clone was seen a handful of times. The J gene is TRBJ1-2, the V gene TRBV28; weak D call: TRBD1 (5 bases). The CDR3 is made up of 13 amino acids. From germline, CDR1 is MDHEN and CDR2 SYDVKM. V was trimmed by 5 bases and J by 6 bases, leaving 13 bases between them. The CDR3 sequence is CASSPQGRDGYTF. CDR3 in DNA: TGTGCCAGCAGTCCTCAGGGTAGGGATGGCTACACCTTC.

The rearrangement links TRBV6-4 to TRBJ2-1; 13 nucleotides line up with TRBD2. The germline CDR1 and CDR2 sequences are MRHNA and SNTAGT. This CDR3 contains 15 residues. Unmatched junction bases numbered 2, after V lost 2 bases and J lost 7 bases. The CDR3 DNA is TGTGCCAGCAGTGACGGGACTAGCGGGGAGAATGAGCAGTTCTTC. Translated: CASSDGTSGENEQFF.

This clone was picked up one time. The chain carries TRBV2 and TRBJ2-7; D might be TRBD2 (5 bases). V lost 2 bases, J lost 3 bases, and 5 bases lay in between. This CDR3 has 12 residues. Per the germline V gene, CDR1 is SNHLY and CDR2 is FYNNEI. The CDR3 reads CASSERDYEQYF. The CDR3 DNA sequence: TGTGCCAGCAGTGAACGGGACTACGAGCAGTACTTC.

The V call is TRBV5-4, the J call TRBJ2-1; the D gene is possibly TRBD1 (7 bases). Between the trimmed V and J ends, which lost 3 bases and 0 bases, there was a span of 22 bases. The CDR3 covers 19 residues. Germline V gene lookup returns CDR1 SGHNT and CDR2 YYREEE (reference sequence). The CDR3 spells CASSSGGISGWASYNEQFF. CDR3 DNA sequence: TGTGCCAGCAGCTCAGGGGGGATTTCGGGGTGGGCCTCCTACAATGAGCAGTTCTTC.

J is TRBJ1-5 and V is TRBV19, with 8 bases that match TRBD1. The CDR3 sequence is 14 residues long. V was clipped by 3 bases and J by 4 bases; unmatched bases: 2. Germline CDR1 and CDR2: LNHDA and SQIVND (reference sequence). The CDR3 here is CASSIRQGNQPQHF. The CDR3 bases are TGTGCCAGTAGTATTCGACAGGGGAATCAGCCCCAGCATTTT.

The rearrangement links TRBV5-6 to TRBJ2-7; 8 bases are a match to TRBD2. CDR1 and CDR2 (germline): SGHDT, YYEEEE. V gave up 1 base and J gave up 1 base; unmatched junction bases: 4. CDR3 length: 15 amino acids. The CDR3 here is CASSLTGGPSYEQYF. CDR3 DNA: TGTGCCAGCAGCTTGACGGGAGGGCCTTCCTACGAGCAGTACTTC. The full variable domain, in which reference TRBV5-6 and TRBJ2-7 provide the parts outside the CDR3, is DAGVTQSPTHLIKTRGQQVTLRCSPKSGHDTVSWYQQALGQGPQFIFQYYEEEERQRGNFPDRFSGHQFPNYSSELNVNALLLGDSALYLCASSLTGGPSYEQYFGPGTRLTVT.

The rearrangement joins TRBV5-6 to TRBJ2-1; D not resolved. The germline gives CDR1 SGHDT, CDR2 YYEEEE. CDR3 size: 15 residues. Trimming stripped 4 bases from V and 0 bases from J, with 11 bases between. This CDR3 is CASSPHVSSYNEQFF. The CDR3 region has the DNA TGTGCCAGCAGCCCTCACGTGAGCTCCTACAATGAGCAGTTCTTC.

This chain joins TRBV30 and TRBJ1-2; D is uncertain. The CDR3 consists of 14 residues. Trimming removed 2 bases from V and 2 bases from J, with 12 bases in between. Germline V lookup: CDR1 GTSNPN, CDR2 SVGIG (reference sequence). The CDR3: CAWSLQQINYGYTF. The CDR3 DNA follows: TGTGCCTGGAGTTTGCAACAGATAAACTATGGCTACACCTTC. Looking up the rest from reference TRBV30 and TRBJ1-2 gives the full variable domain: SQTIHQWPATLVQPVGSPLSLECTVEGTSNPNLYWYRQAAGRGLQLLFYSVGIGQISSEVPQNLSASRPQDRQFILSSKKLLLSDSGFYLCAWSLQQINYGYTFGSGTRLTVV.

The rearrangement uses TRBV3-1 (or the pseudogene TRBV3-2) and TRBJ2-2, with D possibly matching TRBD2 (6 bases). The CDR3 sequence is 16 residues long. V gave up 4 bases and J gave up 4 bases, with 16 bases separating them. The germline V gene has CDR1 LGHDT and CDR2 YNNKEL (reference sequence). In DNA form, the CDR3 reads TGTGCCAGCAGCCGCCCGACTAGTCGGGGCACCGGGGAGCTGTTTTTT. Protein: CASSRPTSRGTGELFF.

The rearrangement uses TRBV20-1 and TRBJ2-5, with D possibly matching TRBD2 (5 bases). Per germline, CDR1 DFQATT and CDR2 SNEGSKA (reference sequence). V lost 5 bases and J 5 bases, leaving 9 bases between the germline ends. The CDR3 covers 11 residues. CDR3 bases: TGCAGTGCTCTGACGGGGGAGACCCAGTACTTC. It encodes CSALTGETQYF.

This clone was counted only a few times. CDR3 loop: CASRVHGSTDTQYF. For the CDR3, the DNA is TGTGCCAGCAGGGTGCACGGTAGCACAGATACGCAGTATTTT. The V and J genes are TRBV27 and TRBJ2-3, with D hard to call. Trimming removed 6 bases from V and 0 bases from J, with 10 bases in between. The CDR3 totals 14 residues. CDR1 and CDR2 from the germline V gene are MNHEY and SMNVEV (reference sequence).

The chain recombines TRBV4-1 with TRBJ2-1; D is perhaps TRBD1 (5 bases). Germline lookup yields CDR1 MGHRA and CDR2 YSYEKL. V lost 5 bases to trimming and J lost 6 bases, with 17 bases between them. The CDR3 covers 15 residues. The CDR3 spells CASSKPEQDFNEQFF. Written as DNA, the CDR3 is TGCGCCAGCAGCAAACCCGAACAGGATTTCAATGAGCAGTTCTTC.